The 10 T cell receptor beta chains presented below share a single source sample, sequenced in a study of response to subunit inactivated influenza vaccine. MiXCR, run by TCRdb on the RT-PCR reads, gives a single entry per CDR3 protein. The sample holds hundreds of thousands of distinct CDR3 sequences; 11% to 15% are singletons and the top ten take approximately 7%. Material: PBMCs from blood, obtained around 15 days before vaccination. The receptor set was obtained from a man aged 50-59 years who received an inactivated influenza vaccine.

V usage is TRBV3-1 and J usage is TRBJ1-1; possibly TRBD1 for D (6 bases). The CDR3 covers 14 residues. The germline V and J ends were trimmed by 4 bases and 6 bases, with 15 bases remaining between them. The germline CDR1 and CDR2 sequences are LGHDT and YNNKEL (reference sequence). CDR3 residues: CASSLKKGGSEAFF. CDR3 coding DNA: TGTGCCAGCAGCCTAAAAAAAGGGGGATCTGAAGCTTTCTTT.

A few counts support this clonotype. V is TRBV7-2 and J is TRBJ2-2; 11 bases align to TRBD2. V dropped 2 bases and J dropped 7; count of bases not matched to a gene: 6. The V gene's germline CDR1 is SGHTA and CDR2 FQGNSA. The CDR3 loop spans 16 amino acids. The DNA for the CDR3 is TGTGCCAGCAGCTTACTAGCGGGAGGTCCCCACGGGGAGCTGTTTTTT. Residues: CASSLLAGGPHGELFF.

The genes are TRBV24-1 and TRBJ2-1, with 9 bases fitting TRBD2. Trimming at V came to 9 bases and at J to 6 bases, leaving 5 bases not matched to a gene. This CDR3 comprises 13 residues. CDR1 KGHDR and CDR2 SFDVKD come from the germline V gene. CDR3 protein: CATGGGRGNEQFF. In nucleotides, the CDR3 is TGTGCCACCGGTGGCGGGAGGGGCAATGAGCAGTTCTTC.

The CDR3 sequence: CSANPTGGSSYEQYF. Written as DNA, the CDR3 is TGCAGTGCTAACCCCACTGGCGGGAGCTCCTACGAGCAGTACTTC. The chain combines TRBV20-1 with TRBJ2-7, with TRBD2 matching over 7 bases. This CDR3 has 15 residues. Germline trimming cut 4 bases from V and 0 bases from J; bases unmatched to any gene: 9. Germline CDR1 DFQATT, CDR2 SNEGSKA (reference sequence).

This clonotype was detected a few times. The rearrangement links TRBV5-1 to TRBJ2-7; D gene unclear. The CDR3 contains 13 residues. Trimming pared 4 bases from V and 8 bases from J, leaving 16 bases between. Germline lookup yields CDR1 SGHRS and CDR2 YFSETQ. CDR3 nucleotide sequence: TGCGCCAGCAGCCCTACGCTAGGATCCCAGCAGTACTTC. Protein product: CASSPTLGSQQYF.

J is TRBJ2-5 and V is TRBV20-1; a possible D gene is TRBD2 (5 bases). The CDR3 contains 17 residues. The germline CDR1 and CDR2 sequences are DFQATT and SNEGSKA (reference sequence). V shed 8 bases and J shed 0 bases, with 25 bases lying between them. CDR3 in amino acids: CSSLARGPVWDQETQYF. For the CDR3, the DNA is TGCAGTTCCTTAGCGAGAGGGCCCGTTTGGGACCAAGAGACCCAGTACTTC.

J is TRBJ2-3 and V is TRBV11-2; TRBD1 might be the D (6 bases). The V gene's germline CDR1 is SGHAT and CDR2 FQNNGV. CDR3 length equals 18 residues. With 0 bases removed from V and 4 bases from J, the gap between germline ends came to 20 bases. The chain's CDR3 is CASSLDRPGHRIPDTQYF. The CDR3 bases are TGTGCCAGCAGCTTAGATCGACCGGGACACCGTATTCCAGATACGCAGTATTTT.

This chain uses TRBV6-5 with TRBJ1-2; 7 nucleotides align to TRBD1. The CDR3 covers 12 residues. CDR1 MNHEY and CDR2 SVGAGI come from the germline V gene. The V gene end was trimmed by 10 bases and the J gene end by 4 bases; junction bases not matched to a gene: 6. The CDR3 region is CATTTGAYGYTF. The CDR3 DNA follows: TGTGCCACAACCACAGGGGCCTATGGCTACACCTTC.

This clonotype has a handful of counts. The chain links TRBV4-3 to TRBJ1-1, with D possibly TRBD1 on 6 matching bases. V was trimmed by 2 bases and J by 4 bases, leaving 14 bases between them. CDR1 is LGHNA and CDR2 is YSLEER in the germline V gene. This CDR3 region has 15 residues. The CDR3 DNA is TGCGCCAGCAGCCAATTTCAGGGGCAGAGCACTGAAGCTTTCTTT. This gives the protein CASSQFQGQSTEAFF.

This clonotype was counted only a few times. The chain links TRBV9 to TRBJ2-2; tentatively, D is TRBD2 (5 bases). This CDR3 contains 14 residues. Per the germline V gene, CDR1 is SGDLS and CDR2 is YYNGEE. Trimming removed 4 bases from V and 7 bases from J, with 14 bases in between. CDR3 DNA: TGTGCCAGCAGCCCCGGGAAGGCGCGCGGGGAGCTGTTTTTT. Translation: CASSPGKARGELFF.